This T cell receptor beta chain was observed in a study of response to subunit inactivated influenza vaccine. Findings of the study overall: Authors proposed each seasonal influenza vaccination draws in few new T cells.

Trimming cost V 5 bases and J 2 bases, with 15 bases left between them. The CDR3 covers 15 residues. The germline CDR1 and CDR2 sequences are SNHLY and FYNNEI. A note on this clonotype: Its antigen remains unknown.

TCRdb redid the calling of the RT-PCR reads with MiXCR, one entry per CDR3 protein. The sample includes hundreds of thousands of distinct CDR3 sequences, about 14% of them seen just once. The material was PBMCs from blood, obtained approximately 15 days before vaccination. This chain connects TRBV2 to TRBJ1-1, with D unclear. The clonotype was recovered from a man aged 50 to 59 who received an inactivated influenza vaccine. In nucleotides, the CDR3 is TGTGCCAGCAGTAAGTTAAGCAGAGCTAACACTGAAGCTTTCTTT. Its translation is CASSKLSRANTEAFF.